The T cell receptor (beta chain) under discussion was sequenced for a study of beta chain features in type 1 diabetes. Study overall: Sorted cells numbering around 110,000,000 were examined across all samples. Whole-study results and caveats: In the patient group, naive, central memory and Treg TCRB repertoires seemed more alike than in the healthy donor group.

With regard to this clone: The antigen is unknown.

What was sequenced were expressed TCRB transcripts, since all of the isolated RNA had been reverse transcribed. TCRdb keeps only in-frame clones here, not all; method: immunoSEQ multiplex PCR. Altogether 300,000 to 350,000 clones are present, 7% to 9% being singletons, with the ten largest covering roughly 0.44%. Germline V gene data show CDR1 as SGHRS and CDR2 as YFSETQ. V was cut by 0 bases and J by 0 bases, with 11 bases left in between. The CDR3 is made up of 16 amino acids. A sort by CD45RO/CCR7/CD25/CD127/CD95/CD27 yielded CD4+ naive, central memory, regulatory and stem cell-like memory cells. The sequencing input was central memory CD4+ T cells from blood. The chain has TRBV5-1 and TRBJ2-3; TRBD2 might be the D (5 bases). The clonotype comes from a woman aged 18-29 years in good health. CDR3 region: CASSLGIATSTDTQYF. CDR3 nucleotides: TGCGCCAGCAGCTTGGGAATAGCGACTAGCACAGATACGCAGTATTTT.